The clone carrying this TCR beta chain was seen ten or more times. Its antigen is not identified. The source of the PBMCs was 9.5 to 10 ml of fresh peripheral blood. The record originates from a study of T cells in Graves' hyperthyroidism and ophthalmopathy. Study conclusions and caveats: Separation of ophthalmopathy from stable hyperthyroidism was achieved by a 13 V-J model. Ophthalmopathy onset followed model prediction by a median about seven months.

Amplified TCR beta CDR3 regions derived from RNA transcripts. The study used the HTBI primer set for a first-round RT-PCR of the TCR CDR3. From the multiplex PCR reads, TCRdb called clonotypes with MiXCR, one entry per CDR3 protein. The table has about 110,000 distinct CDR3 sequences, around a sixth seen once. Trimming cost V 7 bases and J 5 bases; bases outside gene matches: 7. CDR3 length: 14 residues. The germline V gene has CDR1 SNHLY and CDR2 FYNNEI. The clonotype was recovered from a woman aged 50 to 60 with Graves' hyperthyroidism. This chain uses TRBV2 with TRBJ2-1, with 8 bases matching TRBD2. Material for sequencing was blood. CDR3 residues: CASITGLVNNEQFF. Here the CDR3 DNA reads TGTGCCAGCATCACGGGACTAGTAAACAATGAGCAGTTCTTC.